The 21 T cell receptor beta chains in this list originate from one sample, sequenced in a study of technical replicates of blood from a handful of donors. Only in-frame clones appear in the TCRdb table, and some are missing; sequencing was by immunoSEQ multiplex PCR. The sample carries fewer than 80,000 clones, roughly 86% recorded once. The sequenced sample consisted of PBMCs. The receptors were gathered from a human donor in good health. Some clones in this sample may be carry-over from other donors' samples.

The rearrangement uses TRBV5-1 and TRBJ2-6; a possible D gene is TRBD1 (6 bases). Trimming removed 2 bases at V and 0 bases at J, with 9 bases between. Looked up from germline, CDR1 is SGHRS and CDR2 is YFSETQ. The CDR3 is 16 amino acids. CDR3 DNA sequence: TGCGCCAGCAGCTTCCTAGGGGGCTCTGGGGCCAACGTCCTGACTTTC. This encodes CASSFLGGSGANVLTF.

The rearrangement joins TRBV10-3 to TRBJ2-7; 9 nucleotides agree with TRBD2. Germline V gene lookup returns CDR1 ENHRY and CDR2 SYGVKD. After removal of 3 bases from V and 3 bases from J, the junction contained 12 bases not matched to a gene. The CDR3 runs to 17 residues. The CDR3 is CAISDVTSGYPRYEQYF. The CDR3 DNA follows: TGTGCCATCAGTGACGTGACTAGCGGTTACCCACGCTACGAGCAGTACTTC.

This rearrangement joins TRBV7-2 to TRBJ1-6; D is unclear. The V end lost 1 base, the J end lost 7 bases, and 11 bases lay between the germline ends. Germline CDR1 SGHTA, CDR2 FQGNSA. The CDR3 contains 15 residues. The CDR3 DNA reads TGTGCCAGCAGCTTAGGCCCGGTGACAAATTCACCCCTCCACTTT. This gives the protein CASSLGPVTNSPLHF.

This rearrangement joins TRBV4-2 to TRBJ2-7; D possibly corresponds to TRBD2 (6 bases). Deletions cut 6 bases from V and 4 bases from J, with 13 bases between. Germline loops: CDR1 LGHNA, CDR2 YNFKEQ. The CDR3 contains 13 residues. This CDR3 is CASSGGSEYEQYF. CDR3 bases: TGTGCCAGCAGTGGGGGGTCGGAATACGAGCAGTACTTC.

This chain uses TRBV5-1 with TRBJ2-7; 7 nucleotides agree with TRBD1. This CDR3 spans 14 amino acids. The V gene's germline CDR1 is SGHRS and CDR2 YFSETQ. V lost 0 bases and J lost 6; bases outside the gene matches: 6. The CDR3 here is CASSLEQGIGEQYF. The CDR3 DNA sequence: TGCGCCAGCAGCTTGGAACAGGGGATCGGCGAGCAGTACTTC.

This clone is large (0.1 to 1%) in the sample. The rearrangement uses TRBV29-1 and TRBJ2-2; D perhaps matches TRBD2 (5 bases). The germline V and J ends were trimmed by 6 bases and 6 bases, with 11 bases remaining between them. Germline CDR1 reads SQVTM; CDR2 reads ANQGSEA. The CDR3 runs to 12 residues. CDR3 DNA sequence: TGCAGCGTATTTACCGGGGCCGGGGAGCTGTTTTTT. Translated, it gives CSVFTGAGELFF.

This clone was found a few times. The V call is TRBV5-3, the J call TRBJ1-2, with 7 bases matching TRBD1. TRBV5-3 is an open reading frame whose function is uncertain. V gave up 6 bases and J gave up 2 bases; unmatched junction bases: 10. There are 15 residues in the CDR3. DNA of the CDR3: TGTGCCAGAATACAGGGGCGGAAAGCGAACTATGGCTACACCTTC. This codes for CARIQGRKANYGYTF.

The genes are TRBV2 and TRBJ1-5; D is undetermined. The CDR3 consists of 14 residues. Germline values: CDR1 SNHLY, CDR2 FYNNEI. The germline V and J ends were trimmed by 7 bases and 2 bases, with 12 bases remaining between them. CDR3 sequence (DNA): TGTGCCAGCAAAACGTGGGAGGGCAATCAGCCCCAGCATTTT. Residues: CASKTWEGNQPQHF. Full variable domain (remainder filled in from reference TRBV2 and TRBJ1-5): EPEVTQTPSHQVTQMGQEVILRCVPISNHLYFYWYRQILGQKVEFLVSFYNNEISEKSEIFDDQFSVERPDGSNFTLKIRSTKLEDSAMYFCASKTWEGNQPQHFGDGTRLSIL.

This clone is categorized as medium-sized. The genes are TRBV6-4 and TRBJ2-2; the match to TRBD2 covers 8 bases. CDR3 size: 15 residues. V lost 3 bases to trimming and J lost 3 bases; unmatched junction nucleotides: 3. CDR1 MRHNA and CDR2 SNTAGT come from the germline V gene. In DNA, the CDR3 is TGTGCCAGCAGTGAGGTAGCGGGACACACCGGGGAGCTGTTTTTT. As protein: CASSEVAGHTGELFF.

V is TRBV14 and J is TRBJ2-7, with D possibly being TRBD2 (5 bases). The CDR3 extends over 14 amino acids. V lost 5 bases, J lost 5 bases, and 16 bases lay in between. Germline lookup yields CDR1 SGHDN and CDR2 FVKESK. In DNA, the CDR3 is TGTGCCAGCAGCGGCCCGGGAAGCGCACACGAGCAGTACTTC. It specifies CASSGPGSAHEQYF.

The genes are TRBV18 and TRBJ1-1; no clear D. Germline CDR1 KGHSH, CDR2 LQKENI. The CDR3 has 17 residues. Trimming removed 3 bases from V and 4 bases from J, with 21 bases in between. As DNA, the CDR3 is TGTGCCAGCTCACCCACCCGTATGAGGGCAGATGCCACTGAAGCTTTCTTT. The encoded protein is CASSPTRMRADATEAFF.

This chain joins TRBV27 and TRBJ1-2; perhaps TRBD1 as D (5 bases). The CDR3 covers 14 residues. CDR1 is MNHEY and CDR2 is SMNVEV in the germline V gene (reference sequence). Trimming cost V 0 bases and J 2 bases, with 7 bases left between them. In DNA form, the CDR3 reads TGTGCCAGCAGTTTATCCCCAGGGAACTATGGCTACACCTTC. Protein product: CASSLSPGNYGYTF.

CDR3 amino acids: CASSGTLADTQYF. CDR3 in DNA: TGTGCCAGCAGCGGGACTCTCGCAGATACGCAGTATTTT. V and J are TRBV9 and TRBJ2-3; D possibly corresponds to TRBD2 (5 bases). V lost 3 bases to trimming and J lost 4 bases, with 9 bases between them. The CDR3 runs 13 residues. The germline CDR1 and CDR2 sequences are SGDLS and YYNGEE. Drawing the rest from reference TRBV9 and TRBJ2-3, the complete variable domain is DSGVTQTPKHLITATGQRVTLRCSPRSGDLSVYWYQQSLDQGLQFLIQYYNGEERAKGNILERFSAQQFPDLHSELNLSSLELGDSALYFCASSGTLADTQYFGPGTRLTVL.

The rearrangement joins TRBV4-3 to TRBJ2-3, with 9 bases matching TRBD1. V dropped 5 bases and J dropped 3; count of bases not matched to a gene: 9. Germline lookup yields CDR1 LGHNA and CDR2 YSLEER. This CDR3 comprises 16 residues. This CDR3 reads CASSKRTGVSTDTQYF. The CDR3 DNA is TGCGCCAGCAGCAAACGGACAGGGGTATCAACAGATACGCAGTATTTT.

The V call is TRBV4-2, the J call TRBJ2-7; D not resolved. V lost 1 base and J 2 bases, leaving 6 bases between the germline ends. The germline V gene encodes CDR1 LGHNA and CDR2 YNFKEQ. The CDR3 length is 13 residues. Here the CDR3 reads CASSQVPTYEQYF. CDR3 coding DNA: TGTGCCAGCAGCCAAGTCCCTACCTACGAGCAGTACTTC.

The gene calls are TRBV30 and TRBJ2-3; tentatively, D is TRBD2 (6 bases). The CDR3 loop spans 14 amino acids. V dropped 5 bases and J dropped 0 bases, with 12 bases sitting between them. Germline V gene sequence: CDR1 GTSNPN, CDR2 SVGIG (reference sequence). CDR3 bases: TGTGCCTGGGGGAGCGGGTCTAGCACAGATACGCAGTATTTT. It encodes CAWGSGSSTDTQYF. Complete variable domain (other parts from reference TRBV30 and TRBJ2-3): SQTIHQWPATLVQPVGSPLSLECTVEGTSNPNLYWYRQAAGRGLQLLFYSVGIGQISSEVPQNLSASRPQDRQFILSSKKLLLSDSGFYLCAWGSGSSTDTQYFGPGTRLTVL.

V is TRBV4-1 and J is TRBJ2-1; the match to TRBD1 covers 7 bases. In germline, CDR1 is MGHRA, CDR2 YSYEKL. V shed 0 bases, J shed 3 bases, and the junction held 20 bases outside the gene matches. The CDR3 loop spans 21 amino acids. This CDR3 reads CASSQDWWDSGLTKHYNEQFF. DNA of the CDR3: TGCGCCAGCAGCCAAGATTGGTGGGACAGTGGGCTAACGAAGCACTACAATGAGCAGTTCTTC.

The chain is built from TRBV30 and TRBJ1-1; D unclear. Per the germline V gene, CDR1 is GTSNPN and CDR2 is SVGIG (reference sequence). The CDR3 has 12 amino acids. V was cut by 4 bases and J by 5 bases, with 11 bases left in between. Written as DNA, the CDR3 is TGTGCCTGGACGCCGGGTTTTACTGAAGCTTTCTTT. Protein product: CAWTPGFTEAFF. Combining the CDR3 with reference TRBV30 and TRBJ1-1 gives the whole variable domain SQTIHQWPATLVQPVGSPLSLECTVEGTSNPNLYWYRQAAGRGLQLLFYSVGIGQISSEVPQNLSASRPQDRQFILSSKKLLLSDSGFYLCAWTPGFTEAFFGQGTRLTVV.

The V call is TRBV6-1, the J call TRBJ1-1; perhaps TRBD1 as D (6 bases). The CDR3 length is 13 residues. Germline CDR1 reads MNHNS; CDR2 reads SASEGT. Trimming took 7 bases from V and 2 from J, leaving 11 bases between them. The CDR3 DNA follows: TGTGCCAGCATCTTGACAGGAAACACTGAAGCTTTCTTT. This encodes CASILTGNTEAFF.

The V and J genes are TRBV4-2 and TRBJ1-2; D unclear. The germline V gene has CDR1 LGHNA and CDR2 YNFKEQ. The germline V and J ends were trimmed by 4 bases and 2 bases, with 11 bases remaining between them. This CDR3 contains 14 residues. CDR3 in DNA: TGTGCCAGCAGCCCCGGGGTCGAAAACTATGGCTACACCTTC. It yields the protein CASSPGVENYGYTF.

CDR3 amino acids: CASSEYRGYTDTQYF. The CDR3 DNA reads as TGTGCCAGCAGTGAATACCGGGGTTACACAGATACGCAGTATTTT. V gene TRBV25-1 combines with J gene TRBJ2-3; TRBD2 is a possible D gene (5 bases). CDR3 size: 15 residues. V was cut by 0 bases and J by 2 bases, with 9 bases left in between. CDR1 and CDR2 from the germline V gene are MGHDK and SYGVNS.